The next 21 T cell receptor beta chains were all read from a single sample in a study of monozygotic twins with inflammatory bowel disease. TCRdb re-called the 5' RACE reads and shows each CDR3 protein once, DNA omitted. In total, the table holds about 85,000 distinct CDR3 sequences. Sequenced material: blood. These receptors were taken from a human donor with ulcerative colitis or Crohn's disease, or a healthy co-twin of an affected twin (not recorded which).

The J gene is TRBJ2-3, the V gene TRBV5-1; the TRBD1 assignment by TCRdb is unverifiable without DNA. This CDR3 spans 16 amino acids. In germline, CDR1 is SGHRS, CDR2 YFSETQ. Here the CDR3 reads CASSLAGQGSADTQYF.

J is TRBJ1-5 and V is TRBV12-3 or TRBV12-4; there is no DNA to check the TCRdb D call of TRBD1. The CDR3 is 14 residues long. The CDR3 loop is CASRRDRPNQPQHF.

This CDR3 is CASSTRQYNEQFF. This rearrangement joins TRBV19 to TRBJ2-1; TCRdb outputs TRBD1, but without DNA this stays unchecked. The CDR3 is 13 residues long. Germline loops: CDR1 LNHDA, CDR2 SQIVND (reference sequence).

The chain uses TRBV9 and TRBJ2-1; absent DNA, TCRdb's TRBD1 call cannot be checked. Germline CDR1 is SGDLS and CDR2 is YYNGEE. The length of the CDR3 is 12 residues. The CDR3 here is CASSVSWAEQFF.

This chain connects TRBV11-1 to TRBJ2-7; TCRdb's D call of TRBD1 is untestable without DNA. The CDR3 is made up of 18 amino acids. Looked up from germline, CDR1 is SGHAT and CDR2 is FQDESV (reference sequence). The CDR3 is CASSLSPSWDRASYEQYF.

This chain uses TRBV5-1 with TRBJ2-1. The length of the CDR3 is 15 residues. CDR1 is SGHRS and CDR2 is YFSETQ in the germline V gene. The CDR3 loop is CASSLGDGVYNEQFF.

The chain has TRBV13 and TRBJ1-1; TCRdb calls TRBD1, which cannot be checked without DNA. The CDR3 length is 17 residues. Germline V lookup: CDR1 PRHDT, CDR2 FYEKMQ (reference sequence). CDR3 region: CASSNYPTGAGYAEAFF.

The chain employs TRBV20-1 and TRBJ1-5; TCRdb's D gene call, TRBD1, goes unchecked for lack of DNA. CDR3 length: 12 residues. CDR1 is DFQATT, CDR2 SNEGSKA, per germline (reference sequence). The CDR3 region is CSAGANYQPQHF.

The rearrangement joins TRBV5-1 to TRBJ2-7; checking the TCRdb D call of TRBD1 is not possible without DNA. This CDR3 is built from 15 residues. CDR1 SGHRS and CDR2 YFSETQ come from the germline V gene. The CDR3: CASSHGQGGAYEQYF.

V and J are TRBV6-5 and TRBJ2-3; there is no DNA to check the TCRdb D call of TRBD1. Looked up from germline, CDR1 is MNHEY and CDR2 is SVGAGI. The CDR3 totals 16 residues. The CDR3 protein is CASSYSGGQGTDTQYF.

V is TRBV4-1 and J is TRBJ2-6; without DNA, the TCRdb call of TRBD1 cannot be checked. This CDR3 has 19 residues. Germline V gene data show CDR1 as MGHRA and CDR2 as YSYEKL. The chain's CDR3 is CASSLPKGESAPGANVLTF.

The chain employs TRBV20-1 and TRBJ2-7; the D call of TRBD1 rests on TCRdb alone, since no DNA is present to check it. This CDR3 has 12 residues. Per the germline V gene, CDR1 is DFQATT and CDR2 is SNEGSKA (reference sequence). CDR3 sequence: CSAPRQDCEQYF.

This chain connects TRBV5-1 to TRBJ2-3. The germline CDR1 and CDR2 sequences are SGHRS and YFSETQ. The length of the CDR3 is 13 residues. The CDR3 is CASRPGGTDTQYF.

This sequence joins TRBV4-2 and TRBJ2-5; TCRdb outputs TRBD2, but without DNA this stays unchecked. Germline V gene lookup returns CDR1 LGHNA and CDR2 YNFKEQ. This CDR3 is built from 19 residues. CDR3 sequence reads: CASSPFLIGLAGLLETQYF.

The CDR3 is CSVTGGSYNSPLHF. The chain has TRBV20-1 and TRBJ1-6. The V gene's germline CDR1 is DFQATT and CDR2 SNEGSKA (reference sequence). This CDR3 comprises 14 residues.

The chain has TRBV20-1 and TRBJ2-7; TCRdb's assignment of TRBD2 cannot be checked, as there is no DNA. Germline V lookup: CDR1 DFQATT, CDR2 SNEGSKA (reference sequence). CDR3 size: 14 residues. The CDR3 spells CSARDLAGDYEQYF.

The chain is built from TRBV3-1 and TRBJ1-1. CDR1 and CDR2 (germline): LGHDT, YNNKEL (reference sequence). The CDR3 spans 13 residues. The CDR3 here is CASKEVRDTEAFF. The whole variable domain, filled in from reference TRBV3-1 and TRBJ1-1, reads DTAVSQTPKYLVTQMGNDKSIKCEQNLGHDTMYWYKQDSKKFLKIMFSYNNKELIINETVPNRFSPKSPDKAHLNLHINSLELGDSAVYFCASKEVRDTEAFFGQGTRLTVV.

The CDR3 loop reads CASSASGGTQYEQYF. This chain uses TRBV5-1 with TRBJ2-7; TCRdb's D call of TRBD2 is untestable without DNA. The germline V gene encodes CDR1 SGHRS and CDR2 YFSETQ. The CDR3 loop spans 15 amino acids. The full variable domain, in which reference TRBV5-1 and TRBJ2-7 provide the parts outside the CDR3, is KAGVTQTPRYLIKTRGQQVTLSCSPISGHRSVSWYQQTPGQGLQFLFEYFSETQRNKGNFPGRFSGRQFSNSRSEMNVSTLELGDSALYLCASSASGGTQYEQYFGPGTRLTVT.

The chain is built from TRBV2 and TRBJ2-5. This CDR3 spans 12 amino acids. Germline V gene data show CDR1 as SNHLY and CDR2 as FYNNEI. CDR3 sequence: CARRQDQETQYF.

This CDR3 reads CSVWDRGSDTQYF. The V gene is TRBV20-1, the J gene TRBJ2-3; TCRdb designates TRBD1, a call that cannot be tested without DNA. The CDR3 loop spans 13 amino acids. Germline lookup yields CDR1 DFQATT and CDR2 SNEGSKA (reference sequence).

The V call is TRBV5-1, the J call TRBJ2-7; TCRdb's D call, TRBD1, is unchecked because there is no DNA. This CDR3 spans 15 amino acids. Germline assignment: CDR1 SGHRS and CDR2 YFSETQ. This chain's CDR3 is CASSFGAGQGSEQYF. Based on the CDR3 plus reference TRBV5-1 and TRBJ2-7, the full variable domain is KAGVTQTPRYLIKTRGQQVTLSCSPISGHRSVSWYQQTPGQGLQFLFEYFSETQRNKGNFPGRFSGRQFSNSRSEMNVSTLELGDSALYLCASSFGAGQGSEQYFGPGTRLTVT.